This T cell receptor (beta chain) was observed in a study of T cells in Graves' hyperthyroidism and ophthalmopathy. The TCR beta CDR3 regions underwent amplification using RNA transcripts as the source. RT-PCR in the first round (using the HTBI primer set) targeted the TCR CDR3. TCRdb reanalysed the multiplex PCR reads using MiXCR and keeps one entry per CDR3 protein. The sample lists nearly 600,000 distinct CDR3 sequences, more than 11% seen once, with more than 4.5% in the top ten. This clonotype was picked up one time. The CDR3 sequence is 13 residues long. V was shortened by 0 bases and J by 12 bases, with 15 bases between the two germline ends. The germline V gene has CDR1 GTSNPN and CDR2 SVGIG (reference sequence).

The chain joins TRBV30 to TRBJ2-1; D is ambiguous. The sample taken for sequencing was blood. This sequence originates from a woman aged 25 to 39 with Graves' hyperthyroidism that later progressed to Graves' ophthalmopathy. Written as DNA, the CDR3 is TGTGCCTGGAGTGTACCGTCTCAACTATCGCAGTTCTTC. Translated, it gives CAWSVPSQLSQFF.